Sequencing of this TCR beta chain was carried out in a study of blood T cell repertoires in COVID-19. Trimming shortened V by 3 bases and J by 3 bases, and 12 bases separated the two germline ends. The germline CDR1 and CDR2 sequences are MNHEY and SVGAGI. There are 14 residues in the CDR3. Using immunoSEQ multiplex PCR, the repertoire was profiled, and TCRdb retains in-frame clones only, with some absent. The table shows 300,000 to 350,000 clones, with nearly 90% occurring only once. Categorization into cohorts depended on clinical history that participants reported. Sample: PBMCs or T cells enriched from blood (not recorded which). The rearrangement uses TRBV6-5 and TRBJ2-7, with no clear D. The origin of this receptor is a woman under 30 with acute COVID-19. CDR3 in amino acids: CASSYNLRGYEQYF. DNA for the CDR3: TGTGCCAGCAGTTATAACCTAAGAGGCTACGAGCAGTACTTC.